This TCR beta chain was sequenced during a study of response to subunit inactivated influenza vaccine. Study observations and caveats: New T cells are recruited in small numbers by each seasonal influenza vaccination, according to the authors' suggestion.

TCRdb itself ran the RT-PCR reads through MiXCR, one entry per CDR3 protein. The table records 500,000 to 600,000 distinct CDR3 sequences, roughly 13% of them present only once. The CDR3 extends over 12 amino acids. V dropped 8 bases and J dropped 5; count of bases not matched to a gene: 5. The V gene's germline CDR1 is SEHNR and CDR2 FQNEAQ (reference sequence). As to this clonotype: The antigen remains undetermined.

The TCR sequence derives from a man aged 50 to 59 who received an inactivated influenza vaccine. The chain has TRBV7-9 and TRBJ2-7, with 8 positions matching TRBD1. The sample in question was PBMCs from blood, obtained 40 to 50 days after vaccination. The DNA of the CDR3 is TGTGCCAGCGAACAGGGGGATAACGAGCAGTACTTC. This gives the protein CASEQGDNEQYF.